This TCR beta chain was recorded in a study of cytomegalovirus exposure and HLA in healthy donors. PCR primers comprised 60 Vbeta and 13 Jbeta primers. TCRdb's copy holds only in-frame clones and misses some; the assay was immunoSEQ multiplex PCR. The sample carries about 140,000 clones, about 80% recorded once. Comments on this clone: Its antigen is not identified.

Study-level points and caveats: In vitro checks showed that a few CMV-associated chains really do target CMV antigens.

At the time of sampling, donors were nominally healthy, though unrecorded immune exposures were likely. The CDR3 runs to 15 residues. Trimming at V came to 4 bases and at J to 4 bases, leaving 8 bases not matched to a gene. Looked up from germline, CDR1 is SGHNT and CDR2 is YYREEE (reference sequence). V is TRBV5-4 and J is TRBJ2-5; 9 nucleotides agree with TRBD1. Sequenced sample: PBMCs. This TCR came from a man aged 25-40 years in good health and CMV-seronegative. DNA for the CDR3: TGTGCCAGCAGCCCCGTCCCGGGACAGGGAGAGACCCAGTACTTC. Translation gives CASSPVPGQGETQYF. The full variable domain, with the rest looked up from reference TRBV5-4 and TRBJ2-5, is ETGVTQSPTHLIKTRGQQVTLRCSSQSGHNTVSWYQQALGQGPQFIFQYYREEENGRGNFPPRFSGLQFPNYSSELNVNALELDDSALYLCASSPVPGQGETQYFGPGTRLLVL.